The present T cell receptor (beta chain) was sequenced within a study of CD8+ T cells in alopecia areata. Investigators isolated RNA and reverse transcribed it into cDNA to act as the sequencing template. The data were produced by immunoSEQ multiplex PCR, yet TCRdb's version contains in-frame clones alone and is incomplete. Found here are fewer than 200,000 clones, roughly 70% of them singletons; the top ten hold roughly an eighth. With 6 bases removed from V and 10 bases from J, the gap between germline ends came to 13 bases. Germline-derived CDR1 and CDR2 are MNHEY and SMNVEV (reference sequence). The CDR3 runs 13 residues. This clone was seen only a few times.

The TCR originated in a human donor with alopecia areata. The sequenced sample was CD8+ T cells sorted from blood, obtained at week 0. The chain links TRBV27 to TRBJ1-6, with TRBD1 as a possible D gene (5 bases). CDR3 DNA: TGTGCCAGCAGGGGACCCCCGATATCACCCCTCCACTTT. This sequence encodes CASRGPPISPLHF.